The 16 T cell receptor beta chains below all came from one sample that was sequenced in a study of cytomegalovirus exposure and HLA in healthy donors. 60 Vbeta and 13 Jbeta primers were used in PCR. Profiling relied on immunoSEQ multiplex PCR, and the TCRdb table lists in-frame clones only, not all of them. The repertoire has some 120,000 clones, 75% to 85% of them found once; the top ten carry roughly 3.5%. The sequencing input was PBMCs. The receptors were sampled from a male donor in good health and CMV-seronegative.

V and J are TRBV30 and TRBJ2-1; TRBD2 matches 10 bases. CDR3 length: 15 residues. Unmatched junction bases numbered 6, after V lost 1 base and J lost 6 bases. Per germline, CDR1 GTSNPN and CDR2 SVGIG (reference sequence). The CDR3 region is CAWSGSSSGGNEQFF. The DNA of the CDR3 is TGTGCCTGGAGTGGTAGTTCTAGCGGGGGCAATGAGCAGTTCTTC.

CDR3 bases: TGTGCCAGCAGTGTCCAACGGGGAAACACCATATATTTT. Amino acids: CASSVQRGNTIYF. This chain uses TRBV6-4 with TRBJ1-3; the D is unclear. The germline CDR1 and CDR2 sequences are MRHNA and SNTAGT. The CDR3 is 13 residues long. Trimming removed 4 bases from V and 4 bases from J, with 8 bases in between.

The V gene is TRBV7-2, the J gene TRBJ2-3, with 13 nucleotides matching TRBD2. This CDR3 has 18 residues. V was pared by 3 bases and J by 11 bases, with 17 bases of the junction left unmatched. Germline V gives CDR1 SGHTA, CDR2 FQGNSA. Here the CDR3 DNA reads TGTGCCAGCAGCTTTTATCCCGGGACTAGCGGGGCCTCGGCGGAGCAGTATTTT. This codes for CASSFYPGTSGASAEQYF.

This sequence joins TRBV6-4 and TRBJ2-2; 8 bases agree with TRBD2. The CDR3 is made up of 15 amino acids. Trimming cost V 6 bases and J 0 bases; bases outside gene matches: 3. Germline V CDR1 and CDR2: MRHNA, SNTAGT. DNA for the CDR3: TGTGCCAGCAGCGGGGGGGGCTCGAACACCGGGGAGCTGTTTTTT. It specifies CASSGGGSNTGELFF.

The chain links TRBV7-2 to TRBJ2-2, with TRBD2 as a possible D gene (5 bases). Trimming cost V 5 bases and J 5 bases, with 9 bases left between them. Germline CDR1 SGHTA, CDR2 FQGNSA. The CDR3 spans 13 residues. DNA for the CDR3: TGTGCCAGCAGCCCTCGGGGTACCGGGGAGCTGTTTTTT. Protein: CASSPRGTGELFF.

The rearrangement links TRBV2 to TRBJ1-4, with TRBD1 matching over 7 bases. The CDR3 is made up of 14 amino acids. The trim removed 4 bases at V and 7 bases at J, leaving 6 bases unmatched. Germline V gives CDR1 SNHLY, CDR2 FYNNEI. The CDR3 spells CASSVEQGPEKLFF. The CDR3 DNA reads as TGTGCCAGCAGTGTGGAACAGGGGCCTGAAAAACTGTTTTTT.

The gene calls are TRBV27 and TRBJ1-2; TRBD1 agrees at 7 bases. The CDR3 has 16 amino acids. J gave up 7 bases and V 5 bases, and 16 bases lay outside the gene matches. The germline V gene has CDR1 MNHEY and CDR2 SMNVEV (reference sequence). The CDR3 region has the DNA TGTGCCAGCAGTCCTTCCTCGGGACAGTCTGCTCTTGGCTACACCTTC. Its protein product is CASSPSSGQSALGYTF.

This clone showed up just a few times. The V and J genes are TRBV2 and TRBJ1-4; weak D call: TRBD1 (5 bases). Germline CDR1 is SNHLY and CDR2 is FYNNEI. This CDR3 contains 11 residues. V was cut by 7 bases and J by 13 bases, with 13 bases left in between. CDR3 DNA: TGTGCCAGCACCCAGGTGGGGGGACTGTTTTTT. This gives the protein CASTQVGGLFF.

CDR3 coding DNA: TGTGCCAGCTCACCGACGGGAGGGGGCAATCAGCCCCAGCATTTT. Its translation: CASSPTGGGNQPQHF. The chain combines TRBV18 with TRBJ1-5; a possible D gene is TRBD1 (5 bases). Germline V gives CDR1 KGHSH, CDR2 LQKENI. The germline V and J ends were trimmed by 3 bases and 2 bases, with 11 bases remaining between them. The CDR3 covers 15 residues.

V and J are TRBV4-2 and TRBJ2-7; TRBD2 aligns across 7 bases. The CDR3 has 15 residues. The ends lost 1 base at V and 2 bases at J; junction bases unmatched: 5. Per the germline V gene, CDR1 is LGHNA and CDR2 is YNFKEQ. CDR3 coding DNA: TGTGCCAGCAGCCAAGCCGCGGGGGAGACCTACGAGCAGTACTTC. It is translated as CASSQAAGETYEQYF.

In nucleotides, the CDR3 is TGTGCCAGCAGCTTTCCGGGACAGGTTCGATACGAGCAGTACTTC. Translating gives CASSFPGQVRYEQYF. The rearrangement joins TRBV5-4 to TRBJ2-7; 8 bases align to TRBD1. V was clipped by 2 bases and J by 4 bases; unmatched bases: 8. The CDR3 is 15 amino acids. The germline V gene encodes CDR1 SGHNT and CDR2 YYREEE (reference sequence).

This rearrangement joins TRBV5-4 to TRBJ2-7; 14 positions agree with TRBD2. The V and J ends lost 4 bases and 0 bases, in that order; junction bases with no gene match: 3. The V gene's germline CDR1 is SGHNT and CDR2 YYREEE (reference sequence). The CDR3 has 16 amino acids. CDR3 sequence: CASSQGLAGASYEQYF. The CDR3 bases are TGTGCCAGCAGCCAGGGACTAGCGGGGGCCTCCTACGAGCAGTACTTC.

The chain is built from TRBV7-6 and TRBJ1-1; D remains ambiguous. The germline CDR1 and CDR2 sequences are SGHVS and FNYEAQ. This CDR3 region has 15 residues. Trimming left V 0 bases short and J 6 bases short, with 14 bases between. For the CDR3, the DNA is TGTGCCAGCAGCTTAGCTCCGGGAATAGAGCCTGAAGCTTTCTTT. Amino acid sequence: CASSLAPGIEPEAFF.

The chain couples TRBV6-4 to TRBJ2-3; 10 bases line up with TRBD2. After removal of 3 bases from V and 4 bases from J, the junction contained 4 bases not matched to a gene. Germline CDR1 reads MRHNA; CDR2 reads SNTAGT. This CDR3 has 15 amino acids. The CDR3 sequence is CASSEETSGADTQYF. CDR3 nucleotide sequence: TGTGCCAGCAGTGAGGAAACTAGCGGGGCAGATACGCAGTATTTT.

This sequence joins TRBV5-4 and TRBJ2-5, with a weak D call TRBD2 (5 bases). The germline V gene encodes CDR1 SGHNT and CDR2 YYREEE (reference sequence). This CDR3 comprises 14 residues. V was cut by 5 bases and J by 2 bases, with 13 bases left in between. Here the CDR3 DNA reads TGTGCCAGCAGTTTCGGGTGGGAGCAAGAGACCCAGTACTTC. Residues: CASSFGWEQETQYF.

The chain uses TRBV7-9 and TRBJ2-7; a weak D match, TRBD1 (6 bases). CDR3 length equals 14 residues. The ends were cut back, 2 bases at V and 5 bases at J, with 13 bases in the middle. The V gene's germline CDR1 is SEHNR and CDR2 FQNEAQ (reference sequence). This CDR3 is CASSLRQAGDEQYF. In nucleotides, the CDR3 is TGTGCCAGCAGCTTAAGGCAGGCAGGGGACGAGCAGTACTTC.